Shown below are 8 T cell receptor beta chains from a single sample sequenced in a study of T-cell memory formation after mild COVID-19. Each CDR3 protein gets one entry after TCRdb re-called the 5' RACE reads with MiXCR. The data hold 250,000 to 400,000 distinct CDR3 sequences, with around an eighth observed a single time. The sequenced sample was PBMCs or a T cell subset sorted from them (not recorded which). These receptors were obtained from a man between 18 and 29 years old who had mild COVID-19 (a few samples of this study predate the infection). Cell type and time point are not known.

This clonotype was recorded a few times. The rearrangement links TRBV27 to TRBJ2-2; no definite D call. Trimming cost V 4 bases and J 5 bases, with 8 bases left between them. The CDR3 is 13 amino acids. Germline assignment: CDR1 MNHEY and CDR2 SMNVEV (reference sequence). The CDR3 region is CASSWSRTGELFF. DNA for the CDR3: TGTGCCAGCAGTTGGTCACGGACCGGGGAGCTGTTTTTT.

This clonotype turned up a few times. The chain joins TRBV19 to TRBJ2-2; weak D call: TRBD2 (5 bases). V lost 3 bases and J lost 6, with 8 bases in between. CDR3 length: 13 residues. Germline V gene sequence: CDR1 LNHDA, CDR2 SQIVND (reference sequence). The CDR3 nucleotides are TGTGCCAGTAGTATTTTGGGAGCCGGGGAGCTGTTTTTT. Translation gives CASSILGAGELFF.

This clonotype was seen more than once but under ten times. The V gene is TRBV2, the J gene TRBJ2-5; D perhaps matches TRBD2 (5 bases). Germline CDR1 is SNHLY and CDR2 is FYNNEI. V was shortened by 3 bases and J by 4 bases, with 9 bases between the two germline ends. The CDR3 has 13 residues. The chain's CDR3 is CASSDPRGETQYF. The CDR3 region has the DNA TGTGCCAGCAGTGACCCCCGGGGAGAGACCCAGTACTTC.

The rearrangement joins TRBV12-3 or TRBV12-4 to TRBJ1-5; a weak D match, TRBD1 (5 bases). This CDR3 is 16 amino acids long. Trimming removed 1 base from V and 0 bases from J, with 10 bases in between. The CDR3 loop is CASSLGGTDSNQPQHF. CDR3 nucleotides: TGTGCCAGCAGTTTAGGGGGGACGGATAGCAATCAGCCCCAGCATTTT.

This clonotype occurred many times. The CDR3 DNA is TGTGCCAGCAGCGTCGGACGGTATGAAGAGACCCAGTACTTC. Encoded protein: CASSVGRYEETQYF. The V gene is TRBV9, the J gene TRBJ2-5; unclear D gene. V was shortened by 2 bases and J by 3 bases, with 11 bases between the two germline ends. This CDR3 comprises 14 residues. Germline V gives CDR1 SGDLS, CDR2 YYNGEE. The full variable domain, with the rest looked up from reference TRBV9 and TRBJ2-5, is DSGVTQTPKHLITATGQRVTLRCSPRSGDLSVYWYQQSLDQGLQFLIQYYNGEERAKGNILERFSAQQFPDLHSELNLSSLELGDSALYFCASSVGRYEETQYFGPGTRLLVL.

There are a few counts of this clonotype. V is TRBV6-6 and J is TRBJ2-5; 14 bases line up with TRBD2. After removal of 6 bases from V and 2 bases from J, the junction contained 5 bases not matched to a gene. CDR3 length equals 16 residues. Germline lookup yields CDR1 MNHNY and CDR2 SVGAGI (reference sequence). The CDR3 coding sequence is TGTGCCAGCAGCCAGACTAGCGGGGGGGAACAAGAGACCCAGTACTTC. Amino acids: CASSQTSGGEQETQYF.

This clonotype was seen more than once but under ten times. The CDR3 sequence: CASSQVVRGRTEAFF. In DNA form, the CDR3 reads TGCGCCAGCAGCCAAGTTGTCAGGGGACGCACTGAAGCTTTCTTT. The genes are TRBV4-1 and TRBJ1-1; tentatively, D is TRBD1 (6 bases). The V gene's germline CDR1 is MGHRA and CDR2 YSYEKL. The CDR3 sequence is 15 residues long. V lost 1 base, J lost 4 bases, and 13 bases lay in between.

V usage is TRBV5-1 and J usage is TRBJ2-2; 9 bases match TRBD2. The CDR3 runs 17 residues. The J segment lost 2 bases and the V segment lost 3 bases, leaving 8 bases of the junction unmatched. CDR1 is SGHRS, CDR2 YFSETQ, per germline. The CDR3 DNA reads as TGCGCCAGCAGCTCCCCTCTAGCGGGGCGCAACACCGGGGAGCTGTTTTTT. Residues: CASSSPLAGRNTGELFF.